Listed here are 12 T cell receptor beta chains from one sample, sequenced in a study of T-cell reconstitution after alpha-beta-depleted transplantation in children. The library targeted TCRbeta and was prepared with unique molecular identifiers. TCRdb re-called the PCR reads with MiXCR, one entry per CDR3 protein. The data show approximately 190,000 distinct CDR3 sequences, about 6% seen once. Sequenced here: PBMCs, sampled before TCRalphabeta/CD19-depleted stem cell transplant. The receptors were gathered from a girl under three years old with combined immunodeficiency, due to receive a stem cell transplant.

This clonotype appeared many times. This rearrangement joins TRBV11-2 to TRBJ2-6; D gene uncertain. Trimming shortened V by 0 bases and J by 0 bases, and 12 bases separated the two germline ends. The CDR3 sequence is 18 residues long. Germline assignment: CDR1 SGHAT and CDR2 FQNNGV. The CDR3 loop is CASSLDGALGSGANVLTF. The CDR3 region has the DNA TGTGCCAGCAGCTTAGATGGCGCTCTGGGCTCTGGGGCCAACGTCCTGACTTTC.

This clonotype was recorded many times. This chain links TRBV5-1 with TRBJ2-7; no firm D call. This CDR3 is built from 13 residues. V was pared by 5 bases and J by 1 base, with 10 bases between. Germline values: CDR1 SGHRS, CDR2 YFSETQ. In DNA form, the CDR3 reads TGCGCCAGCAGTAAAGGACGTTCCTACGAGCAGTACTTC. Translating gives CASSKGRSYEQYF.

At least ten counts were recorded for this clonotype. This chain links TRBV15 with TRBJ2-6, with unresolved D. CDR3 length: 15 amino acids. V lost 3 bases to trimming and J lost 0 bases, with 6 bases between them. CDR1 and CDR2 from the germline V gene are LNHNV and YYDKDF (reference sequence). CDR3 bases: TGTGCCACCAGCAGCATTTACTCTGGGGCCAACGTCCTGACTTTC. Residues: CATSSIYSGANVLTF.

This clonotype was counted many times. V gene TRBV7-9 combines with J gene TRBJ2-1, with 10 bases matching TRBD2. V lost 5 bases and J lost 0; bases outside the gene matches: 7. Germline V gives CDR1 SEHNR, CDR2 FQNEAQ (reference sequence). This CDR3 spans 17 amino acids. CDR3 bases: TGTGCCAGCAGCCCACGGACTAGCGGTAGCTCCTACAATGAGCAGTTCTTC. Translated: CASSPRTSGSSYNEQFF.

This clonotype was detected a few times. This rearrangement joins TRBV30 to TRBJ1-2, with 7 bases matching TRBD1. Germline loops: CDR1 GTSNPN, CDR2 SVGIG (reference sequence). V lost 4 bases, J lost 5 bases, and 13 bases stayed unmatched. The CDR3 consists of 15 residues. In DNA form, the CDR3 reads TGTGCCTGGAAGGACATTCCGGGACAGAGGTATGGCTACACCTTC. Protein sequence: CAWKDIPGQRYGYTF.

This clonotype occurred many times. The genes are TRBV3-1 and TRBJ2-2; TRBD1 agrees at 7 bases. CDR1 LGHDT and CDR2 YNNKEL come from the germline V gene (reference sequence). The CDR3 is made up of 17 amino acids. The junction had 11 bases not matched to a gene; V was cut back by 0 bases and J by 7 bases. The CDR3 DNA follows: TGTGCCAGCAGCCAAGATCCGCCCGGGACAGTTGTCGGGGAGCTGTTTTTT. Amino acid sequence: CASSQDPPGTVVGELFF.

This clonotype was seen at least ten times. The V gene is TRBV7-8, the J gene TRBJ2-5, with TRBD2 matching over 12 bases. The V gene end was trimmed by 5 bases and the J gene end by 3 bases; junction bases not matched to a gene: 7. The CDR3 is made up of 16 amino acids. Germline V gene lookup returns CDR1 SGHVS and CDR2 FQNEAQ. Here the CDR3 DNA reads TGTGCCAGCAGCCATCCTAGCGGGAGGGCCGAAGAGACCCAGTACTTC. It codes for CASSHPSGRAEETQYF.

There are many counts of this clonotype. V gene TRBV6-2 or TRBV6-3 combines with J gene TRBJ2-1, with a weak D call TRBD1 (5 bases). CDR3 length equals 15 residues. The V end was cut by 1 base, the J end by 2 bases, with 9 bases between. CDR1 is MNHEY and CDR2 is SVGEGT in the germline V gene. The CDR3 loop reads CASSYWGRTYNEQFF. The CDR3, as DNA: TGTGCCAGCAGTTACTGGGGCAGAACCTACAATGAGCAGTTCTTC.

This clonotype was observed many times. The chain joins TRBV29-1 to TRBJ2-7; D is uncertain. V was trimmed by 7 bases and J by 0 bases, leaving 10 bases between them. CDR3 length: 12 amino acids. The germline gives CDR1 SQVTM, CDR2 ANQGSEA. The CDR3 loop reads CSAGYSSYEQYF. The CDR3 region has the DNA TGCAGCGCAGGCTACAGCTCCTACGAGCAGTACTTC.

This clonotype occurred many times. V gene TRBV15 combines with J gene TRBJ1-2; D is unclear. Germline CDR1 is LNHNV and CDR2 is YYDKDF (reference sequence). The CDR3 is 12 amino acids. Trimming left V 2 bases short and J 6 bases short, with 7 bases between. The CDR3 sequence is CATSRRTDGYTF. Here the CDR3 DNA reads TGTGCCACCAGCAGACGGACGGATGGCTACACCTTC.

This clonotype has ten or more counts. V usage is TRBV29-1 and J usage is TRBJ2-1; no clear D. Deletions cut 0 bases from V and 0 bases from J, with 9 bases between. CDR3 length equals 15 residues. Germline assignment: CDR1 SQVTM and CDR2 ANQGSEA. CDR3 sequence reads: CSVEDPLSSYNEQFF. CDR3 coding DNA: TGCAGCGTTGAAGATCCCTTAAGCTCCTACAATGAGCAGTTCTTC.

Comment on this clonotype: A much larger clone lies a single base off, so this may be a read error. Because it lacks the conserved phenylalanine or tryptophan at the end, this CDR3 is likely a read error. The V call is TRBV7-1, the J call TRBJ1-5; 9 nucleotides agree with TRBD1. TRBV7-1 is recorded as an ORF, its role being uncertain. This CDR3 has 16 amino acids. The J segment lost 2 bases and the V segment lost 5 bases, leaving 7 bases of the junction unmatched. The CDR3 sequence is CASSALRQGGNQPQHV. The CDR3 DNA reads TGTGCCAGCAGCGCGCTCCGACAGGGGGGCAATCAGCCCCAGCATGTT.